Shown below are 20 T cell receptor beta chains from a single sample sequenced in a study of OX40 agonist ivuxolimab in advanced cancers. Assay: immunoSEQ multiplex PCR; the TCRdb copy retains only in-frame clones and omits some. The sample yields 35,000 to 45,000 clones, 70% to 85% seen once. The sample consisted of CD4+ or CD8+ T cells sorted from blood, taken in a trial of the OX40 agonist ivuxolimab. All receptors derive from an adult with an advanced solid tumor such as melanoma, head and neck, liver or kidney cancer.

The chain combines TRBV5-1 with TRBJ1-1; D gene uncertain. V lost 1 base and J lost 4, with 8 bases in between. From germline, CDR1 is SGHRS and CDR2 YFSETQ. The CDR3 has 13 amino acids. The CDR3, as DNA: TGCGCCAGCAGCTTGCAAGGGAGCACTGAAGCTTTCTTT. Amino acids: CASSLQGSTEAFF.

The chain joins TRBV11-2 to TRBJ1-1; TRBD1 might be the D (6 bases). Per germline, CDR1 SGHAT and CDR2 FQNNGV. V was cut by 4 bases and J by 1 base, with 22 bases left in between. There are 18 residues in the CDR3. The CDR3 coding sequence is TGTGCCAGCAGCTCTATCGGACAGTTCATCGGGGGGAACACTGAAGCTTTCTTT. Protein product: CASSSIGQFIGGNTEAFF.

The chain couples TRBV18 to TRBJ1-4; TRBD1 is a possible D gene (5 bases). The germline V and J ends were trimmed by 6 bases and 4 bases, with 21 bases remaining between them. The CDR3 runs to 17 residues. CDR1 and CDR2 (germline): KGHSH, LQKENI. This CDR3 reads CASSLGDGAWGNEKLFF. In DNA form, the CDR3 reads TGTGCCAGCTCCCTGGGGGACGGAGCGTGGGGTAATGAAAAACTGTTTTTT.

This clone was seen just once. This sequence joins TRBV7-9 and TRBJ2-7; 10 positions agree with TRBD1. Per the germline V gene, CDR1 is SEHNR and CDR2 is FQNEAQ (reference sequence). Trimming cost V 5 bases and J 7 bases; bases outside gene matches: 17. The CDR3 spans 17 residues. The CDR3 bases are TGTGCCAGCAGCGGAGGGACAGGGGAGACCTCCGGTTGGGAGCAGTACTTC. Translation: CASSGGTGETSGWEQYF.

J is TRBJ1-5 and V is TRBV7-9; 8 nucleotides match TRBD1. CDR1 and CDR2 from the germline V gene are SEHNR and FQNEAQ (reference sequence). Trimming at V came to 5 bases and at J to 4 bases, leaving 7 bases not matched to a gene. The CDR3 loop spans 15 amino acids. The CDR3 bases are TGTGCCAGCAGCGTCGGGACAGGACGAAATCAGCCCCAGCATTTT. Protein product: CASSVGTGRNQPQHF.

The chain uses TRBV5-1 and TRBJ2-2; D tentatively reads TRBD1 or TRBD2 (6 bases each). Germline loops: CDR1 SGHRS, CDR2 YFSETQ. The CDR3 has 15 residues. The V and J ends lost 5 bases and 4 bases respectively, with 15 bases between them. The CDR3 nucleotides are TGCGCCAGCAGTCGTGGGGGGCCCGGCACCGGGGAGCTGTTTTTT. Protein sequence: CASSRGGPGTGELFF.

This sequence joins TRBV4-3 and TRBJ2-5; D is uncertain. Near its end, the DNA agrees better with TRBJ2-7, so the J call may be wrong. Germline loops: CDR1 LGHNA, CDR2 YSLEER. CDR3 size: 13 residues. CDR3 protein: CASSPGLSLEQYF. The CDR3 DNA reads as TGCGCCAGCAGCCCAGGCCTCTCTCTCGAGCAGTACTTC.

This clone was picked up a small number of times. The chain uses TRBV5-4 and TRBJ2-5; D uncertain. The germline CDR1 and CDR2 sequences are SGHNT and YYREEE (reference sequence). Deletions cut 1 base from V and 2 bases from J, with 12 bases between. The CDR3 has 15 residues. As DNA, the CDR3 is TGTGCCAGCAGCTTGAGTTCGCGAAGTCAAGAGACCCAGTACTTC. Residues: CASSLSSRSQETQYF. Full variable domain (outside the CDR3, taken from reference TRBV5-4 and TRBJ2-5): ETGVTQSPTHLIKTRGQQVTLRCSSQSGHNTVSWYQQALGQGPQFIFQYYREEENGRGNFPPRFSGLQFPNYSSELNVNALELDDSALYLCASSLSSRSQETQYFGPGTRLLVL.

This sequence joins TRBV4-1 and TRBJ1-3; 8 nucleotides match TRBD1. The germline V gene has CDR1 MGHRA and CDR2 YSYEKL. Trimming cost V 4 bases and J 4 bases; bases outside gene matches: 15. CDR3 length: 18 amino acids. The CDR3 DNA is TGCGCCAGCAGCCCCCCCGGACAGGGCGGCAGGGTCGGAAACACCATATATTTT. Translation gives CASSPPGQGGRVGNTIYF.

The J gene is TRBJ1-1, the V gene TRBV11-3; tentative D call: TRBD1 (6 bases). Germline CDR1 is SGHNT and CDR2 is YENEEA. This CDR3 has 14 residues. Trimming left V 5 bases short and J 4 bases short, with 14 bases between. CDR3 loop: CASSRGGAGTEAFF. DNA for the CDR3: TGTGCCAGCAGCCGTGGGGGGGCCGGCACTGAAGCTTTCTTT.

CDR3 nucleotides: TGTGCCAGTAGTATGGGGGGGCCTGTCACTGAAGCTTTCTTT. This sequence encodes CASSMGGPVTEAFF. The genes are TRBV19 and TRBJ1-1; a weak D match, TRBD1 (6 bases). V lost 3 bases, J lost 4 bases, and 12 bases lay in between. Germline CDR1 and CDR2: LNHDA and SQIVND (reference sequence). The CDR3 is 14 amino acids.

DNA for the CDR3: TGCGCCAGCAGCCCAGGACAGAGAGAGACCCAGTACTTC. It is translated as CASSPGQRETQYF. The genes are TRBV5-1 and TRBJ2-5; D is possibly TRBD1 (6 bases). CDR1 is SGHRS, CDR2 YFSETQ, per germline. The ends were cut back, 4 bases at V and 4 bases at J, with 11 bases in the middle. The CDR3 spans 13 residues.

The V call is TRBV4-1, the J call TRBJ2-7; 7 bases are shared with TRBD2. The CDR3 totals 17 residues. The germline V gene has CDR1 MGHRA and CDR2 YSYEKL. V dropped 4 bases and J dropped 0; count of bases not matched to a gene: 12. The CDR3 loop is CASSPLVGSGFSYEQYF. The CDR3, as DNA: TGCGCCAGCAGCCCCCTCGTGGGTAGCGGGTTCTCCTACGAGCAGTACTTC.

The rearrangement links TRBV5-4 to TRBJ2-5, with 12 bases fitting TRBD2. V gave up 0 bases and J gave up 10 bases; unmatched junction bases: 7. Germline V gene sequence: CDR1 SGHNT, CDR2 YYREEE (reference sequence). The CDR3 sequence is 15 residues long. The CDR3 sequence is CASSLGGLAGGVQYF. The CDR3, as DNA: TGTGCCAGCAGCTTGGGCGGGCTAGCGGGGGGGGTCCAGTACTTC.

The V gene is TRBV18, the J gene TRBJ2-7; TRBD2 aligns across 16 bases. Unmatched junction bases numbered 7, after V lost 3 bases and J lost 5 bases. The CDR3 is 17 residues long. Germline CDR1 is KGHSH and CDR2 is LQKENI. The CDR3 nucleotides read TGTGCCAGCTCACCGGGGACTAGCGGGAGGGCCGGAGACGAGCAGTACTTC. Residues: CASSPGTSGRAGDEQYF.

This sequence joins TRBV19 and TRBJ2-1, with 8 bases lining up with TRBD1. The length of the CDR3 is 15 residues. The germline V gene encodes CDR1 LNHDA and CDR2 SQIVND (reference sequence). With 6 bases clipped from V and 7 bases from J, the junction kept 11 bases outside the gene matches. CDR3 residues: CASSLLWTGRNEQFF. The CDR3 DNA reads TGTGCCAGTAGCCTCCTATGGACAGGGCGGAATGAGCAGTTCTTC. Full variable domain (remainder filled in from reference TRBV19 and TRBJ2-1): DGGITQSPKYLFRKEGQNVTLSCEQNLNHDAMYWYRQDPGQGLRLIYYSQIVNDFQKGDIAEGYSVSREKKESFPLTVTSAQKNPTAFYLCASSLLWTGRNEQFFGPGTRLTVL.

The gene calls are TRBV19 and TRBJ2-7; D call uncertain. CDR1 LNHDA and CDR2 SQIVND come from the germline V gene (reference sequence). V lost 6 bases, J lost 0 bases, and 9 bases lay in between. The CDR3 length is 13 residues. CDR3 loop: CASSLLISYEQYF. DNA of the CDR3: TGTGCCAGTAGCTTGCTCATCTCCTACGAGCAGTACTTC.

The J gene is TRBJ1-2, the V gene TRBV2; D not certain. Per the germline V gene, CDR1 is SNHLY and CDR2 is FYNNEI. The CDR3 has 12 amino acids. With 11 bases removed from V and 0 bases from J, the gap between germline ends came to 10 bases. This chain's CDR3 is CAARPANYGYTF. The DNA of the CDR3 is TGTGCCGCCAGACCCGCTAACTATGGCTACACCTTC.

This chain uses TRBV7-3 with TRBJ2-1; 13 bases line up with TRBD2. Germline V gene sequence: CDR1 SGHTA, CDR2 FQGTGA. J gave up 10 bases and V 2 bases, and 2 bases lay outside the gene matches. This CDR3 comprises 14 residues. The CDR3 sequence is CASSLGLAGAEQFF. The CDR3 DNA reads TGTGCCAGCAGCTTAGGACTAGCGGGGGCCGAGCAGTTCTTC.

The chain uses TRBV4-1 and TRBJ2-1; D call uncertain. This CDR3 has 14 amino acids. Per the germline V gene, CDR1 is MGHRA and CDR2 is YSYEKL. V was shortened by 0 bases and J by 12 bases, with 15 bases between the two germline ends. The CDR3 region is CASSQEQSPIMQFF. The CDR3 DNA reads TGCGCCAGCAGCCAAGAACAGTCGCCGATCATGCAGTTCTTC.